This T cell receptor (beta chain) was sequenced for a study of cytomegalovirus exposure and HLA in healthy donors. Overall study findings and caveats: Sequencing likely produced, as an artifact, a cluster of highly shared sequence variants.

The study ran its PCR with 60 Vbeta and 13 Jbeta primers. Sequenced by immunoSEQ multiplex PCR; TCRdb stores in-frame clones only, minus some. The sample lists 150,000 or so clones, 80% occurring once. As regards this clone: Its antigen is as yet unknown.

CDR3 length equals 13 residues. With 5 bases removed from V and 1 base from J, the gap between germline ends came to 8 bases. Germline assignment: CDR1 LNHDA and CDR2 SQIVND (reference sequence). Source material: PBMCs. The source is a woman between 45 and 65 years old in good health and CMV-seropositive. This chain joins TRBV19 and TRBJ1-1, with a weak D call TRBD1 (6 bases). CDR3 coding DNA: TGTGCCAGTAGTGTACAGGGGAACACTGAAGCTTTCTTT. Translating gives CASSVQGNTEAFF.